This T cell receptor beta chain was identified in a study of T-cell memory formation after mild COVID-19. Study-wide background: TCR clusters largely stayed donor specific.

Germline values: CDR1 SGHRS, CDR2 YFSETQ. The V end was cut by 4 bases, the J end by 4 bases, with 10 bases between. CDR3 length equals 13 residues. The study's findings and limits: Clones that got smaller from day 15 to 85 had even CD4/CD8, while clones growing later tipped toward CD4+. Pre-infection memory harbored some responding clones, suggesting cross-reactive memory joined.

Note on this clonotype: Its antigen is undetermined.

TCRdb recomputed calls from the 5' RACE reads with MiXCR, one row per CDR3 protein. The table lists more than 250,000 distinct CDR3 sequences, 15% to 20% of them singletons. The rearrangement links TRBV5-1 to TRBJ2-3, with D tentatively TRBD2 (5 bases). Sequencing used PBMCs or a T cell subset sorted from them (not recorded which). The sequence was obtained from a man between 18 and 29 years old who had mild COVID-19 (a few samples of this study predate the infection). Cell type and time point are not known. The DNA for the CDR3 is TGCGCCAGCAGCGGCATCGGGGCAGATACGCAGTATTTT. This encodes CASSGIGADTQYF.